This TCR beta chain comes out of a study of T cell changes during pregnancy in multiple sclerosis. Trimming cost V 6 bases and J 3 bases, with 17 bases left between them. Germline assignment: CDR1 SGHTA and CDR2 FQGTGA. The CDR3 length is 15 residues. Assay: immunoSEQ multiplex PCR; the TCRdb copy retains only in-frame clones and omits some. In the table there are roughly 110,000 clones, about 90% of which are singletons. This specimen was peripheral blood, taken before pregnancy. The chain employs TRBV7-3 and TRBJ1-1, with a possible D match to TRBD1 (5 bases). The origin of this receptor is a female donor with multiple sclerosis, enrolled in a pregnancy study. The CDR3 protein is CASSLIQAGYTEAFF. CDR3 bases: TGTGCCAGCAGTCTTATACAGGCGGGGTACACTGAAGCTTTCTTT.